This T cell receptor (beta chain) was obtained from a study of T cell responses to AZD1222 COVID-19 vaccine. V gave up 2 bases and J gave up 3 bases; unmatched junction bases: 5. The germline V gene has CDR1 SGHTA and CDR2 FQGNSA. The CDR3 covers 16 residues. The study's findings and limits: Reportedly, nearly half the spike-specific TCRs target unmutated variant regions. Clonal diversity may have been underestimated in mostly white British donors.

Profiled with immunoSEQ multiplex PCR; TCRdb holds only in-frame clones, not every one. In the table there are about 110,000 clones, around 90% of which are singletons. Details on this clone: Antigen: not known.

The source is an adult in good health. The chain employs TRBV7-2 and TRBJ2-5; TRBD2 matches at 11 bases. Sequenced here: peripheral blood, sampled on day 0 of AZD1222 vaccination. In DNA, the CDR3 is TGTGCCAGCAGCTTATGGAAACTAGCGGGAGAAGAGACCCAGTACTTC. It codes for CASSLWKLAGEETQYF.